The rows below give T cell receptor beta chains drawn from one sample of a study of blood T cell repertoires in COVID-19. Sequenced by immunoSEQ multiplex PCR; TCRdb stores in-frame clones only, minus some. The sample lists fewer than 450,000 clones, roughly 89% seen once, with around 3.5% in the top ten. Input material: peripheral blood. Receptors were obtained from a woman aged 18-29 years who had recovered from COVID-19. Each CDR3 is given without its conserved first and last residue.

cdr3_aa v_call
ATRGPGTGELF TRBV27
ASSSITGNSPLH TRBV11-3
ATSDPSGLAAYFSTDTQY TRBV24-1
ASSQGAGQPRRETQY TRBV14
ASIPQAFGGYT TRBV6-6
ASSPIFGHRTSGSYEQF TRBV4-1
ASSWPGDHSGNTIY TRBV7-9
ASSQGLNQPQH TRBV3-1/TRBV3-2
ASSSDRETDTQY TRBV7-8
ASSQEGTGNYGYT TRBV3-1/TRBV3-2
ASSYSPPGSYNEQF TRBV6-5
AISTNSNANQPQH TRBV10-3
ASSTSSVPGVGEKLF TRBV19
ASSTSGGSPLH TRBV3-1/TRBV3-2
ATSDFRTAQETQY TRBV24-1
ASSLGQGETQY TRBV7-8
ASTRREVTDTQY TRBV7-8
ASSGTSGRTGELF TRBV5-6
ASSGATGMGLYGYT TRBV18
ASSPLLYSGANVLT TRBV3-1/TRBV3-2
ASSPAGGNSPLH TRBV27
ASSYGVETQY TRBV6-2/TRBV6-3
ASSSVYGYT TRBV6-5
ASSFRAGNTIY TRBV6-5
ASSLARDNEQF TRBV7-2
ASSQGSLAVLGSYNEQF TRBV4-1
ASSTTGTGELF TRBV5-1
ASRVQGNTEAF TRBV6-5
ASSQVPVYNEQF TRBV3-1/TRBV3-2
ASSPSSGLSSYNEQF TRBV18
ASSKFGRGLSNQPQH TRBV2
ASSGTSGSGWFADTQY TRBV19
ASSYSSSAYTGELF TRBV6-2/TRBV6-3
ASTGFSNQPQH TRBV2
ASSRVQGYEQF TRBV19
ASSVTGGYGYT TRBV7-2
ASSNSGQPQH TRBV7-2
ASSGNAGSGANVLT TRBV7-2
SVAFGRGETQY TRBV29-1
SGEGGGDTQY TRBV29-1
ASSSTSYPGPGQGIAEQF TRBV27
ASSLTSGRIDTQY TRBV5-4
ASSLGVSGANVLT TRBV5-6
ASSWGDSGNAVH TRBV5-6
ASGYRSGLAGVPQVNEQF TRBV12-5
ASRDRGHTGELF TRBV19
ASSPGGIQPQH TRBV18
ASSPPGQNYGYT TRBV18